The 18 T cell receptor beta chains reported below all come from one sample, sequenced in a study of T cell responses to AZD1222 COVID-19 vaccine. Generated by immunoSEQ multiplex PCR, the TCRdb table keeps only in-frame clones and is missing some. The repertoire holds about 120,000 clones, under 95% seen once, with 5% in the top ten. Here the sequenced sample was peripheral blood, taken 28 days after the second AZD1222 dose. The receptors shown here come from an adult who received the AZD1222 COVID-19 vaccine.

The CDR3 here is CASSVAPQVSEAFF. Here the CDR3 DNA reads TGTGCCAGCAGCGTAGCACCGCAGGTGTCTGAAGCTTTCTTT. The chain joins TRBV9 to TRBJ1-1; D unresolved. CDR1 is SGDLS, CDR2 YYNGEE, per germline. The V end lost 0 bases, the J end lost 6 bases, and 12 bases lay between the germline ends. The CDR3 covers 14 residues.

The V gene is TRBV24-1, the J gene TRBJ2-1, with TRBD1 matching 10 bases. The CDR3 contains 16 residues. With 3 bases clipped from V and 5 bases from J, the junction kept 6 bases outside the gene matches. Looked up from germline, CDR1 is KGHDR and CDR2 is SFDVKD. The CDR3, as DNA: TGTGCCACCAGTGATCCGGGACAGGGGAAACACAATGAGCAGTTCTTC. Amino acids: CATSDPGQGKHNEQFF.

This chain joins TRBV6-5 and TRBJ1-2; D is unresolved. This CDR3 region has 15 residues. Germline V lookup: CDR1 MNHEY, CDR2 SVGAGI. Trimming pared 8 bases from V and 8 bases from J, leaving 24 bases between. CDR3 loop: CASQRAANSLFGYTF. As DNA, the CDR3 is TGTGCCAGCCAACGGGCAGCAAATTCTTTGTTCGGCTACACCTTC.

The chain is built from TRBV29-1 and TRBJ1-5, with a possible D match to TRBD1 (5 bases). The V end was cut by 4 bases, the J end by 0 bases, with 10 bases between. Germline CDR1 SQVTM, CDR2 ANQGSEA. This CDR3 contains 14 residues. CDR3 coding DNA: TGCAGCGTTGCGGGGGTGGATAGCAATCAGCCCCAGCATTTT. Encoded protein: CSVAGVDSNQPQHF.

V gene TRBV5-5 combines with J gene TRBJ2-3; 7 positions match TRBD2. Germline CDR1 SGHKS, CDR2 YYEKEE (reference sequence). The CDR3 spans 19 residues. The junction had 23 bases not matched to a gene; V was cut back by 5 bases and J by 5 bases. CDR3 in amino acids: CASSVELSWRTGGGDTQYF. The DNA of the CDR3 is TGTGCCAGCAGTGTAGAACTCAGCTGGCGGACCGGCGGGGGAGATACGCAGTATTTT. Complete variable domain (other parts from reference TRBV5-5 and TRBJ2-3): DAGVTQSPTHLIKTRGQQVTLRCSPISGHKSVSWYQQVLGQGPQFIFQYYEKEERGRGNFPDRFSARQFPNYSSELNVNALLLGDSALYLCASSVELSWRTGGGDTQYFGPGTRLTVL.

The gene calls are TRBV7-6 and TRBJ2-1; 8 positions match TRBD1. The CDR3 covers 15 residues. V shed 3 bases, J shed 10 bases, and the junction held 11 bases outside the gene matches. Per germline, CDR1 SGHVS and CDR2 FNYEAQ. The CDR3 DNA reads as TGTGCCAGCAGCTTTAGCCGGGACAGGTCACGGGAGCAGTTCTTC. Its translation: CASSFSRDRSREQFF.

The chain employs TRBV2 and TRBJ1-5, with unresolved D. Germline values: CDR1 SNHLY, CDR2 FYNNEI. Trimming removed 2 bases at V and 5 bases at J, with 10 bases between. The CDR3 runs 14 residues. The CDR3 spells CASSETRIDQPQHF. CDR3 sequence (DNA): TGTGCCAGCAGTGAAACCCGAATCGATCAGCCCCAGCATTTT. Full variable domain (rest looked up from reference TRBV2 and TRBJ1-5): EPEVTQTPSHQVTQMGQEVILRCVPISNHLYFYWYRQILGQKVEFLVSFYNNEISEKSEIFDDQFSVERPDGSNFTLKIRSTKLEDSAMYFCASSETRIDQPQHFGDGTRLSIL.

The gene calls are TRBV19 and TRBJ2-1; D is unclear. The V gene lost 0 bases and the J gene lost 3 bases, with 6 bases spanning the gap. The CDR3 loop spans 14 amino acids. Germline-derived CDR1 and CDR2 are LNHDA and SQIVND (reference sequence). The CDR3 loop is CASSIEVVYNEQFF. The CDR3 DNA reads as TGTGCCAGTAGTATAGAAGTAGTCTACAATGAGCAGTTCTTC.

A single count supports this clone. The CDR3 DNA follows: TGTGCCATCGGACGGACACAGGAAGCTAATTCACCCCTCCACTTT. Encoded protein: CAIGRTQEANSPLHF. This sequence joins TRBV10-3 and TRBJ1-6; possibly TRBD1 for D (5 bases). The CDR3 has 15 amino acids. The germline CDR1 and CDR2 sequences are ENHRY and SYGVKD. Between the trimmed V and J ends, which lost 8 bases and 6 bases, there was a span of 17 bases.

The rearrangement joins TRBV12-3 or TRBV12-4 to TRBJ1-2; D may be TRBD1 (5 bases). This CDR3 is built from 13 residues. V was cut by 3 bases and J by 3 bases, with 8 bases left in between. The CDR3 spells CASSFTGHYGYTF. CDR3 DNA: TGTGCCAGCAGTTTCACAGGCCACTATGGCTACACCTTC.

The V and J genes are TRBV12-3 or TRBV12-4 and TRBJ1-1; D is unclear. The CDR3 consists of 13 residues. V was cut by 5 bases and J by 1 base, with 8 bases left in between. CDR3 sequence (DNA): TGTGCCAGCAGTCCCGGTGGGAACACTGAAGCTTTCTTT. Its protein product is CASSPGGNTEAFF.

This rearrangement joins TRBV9 to TRBJ1-1; 8 bases fit TRBD1. The CDR3 totals 16 residues. CDR1 is SGDLS, CDR2 YYNGEE, per germline. The ends lost 0 bases at V and 4 bases at J; junction bases unmatched: 8. The CDR3: CASSVGAGGAGTEAFF. The CDR3 nucleotides read TGTGCCAGCAGCGTAGGAGCAGGGGGCGCGGGCACTGAAGCTTTCTTT.

V usage is TRBV14 and J usage is TRBJ2-7; 8 positions match TRBD1. This CDR3 is built from 14 residues. Germline assignment: CDR1 SGHDN and CDR2 FVKESK. The J segment lost 2 bases and the V segment lost 1 base, leaving 1 base of the junction unmatched. As DNA, the CDR3 is TGTGCCAGCAGCCAAGGGACAGGGCCCTACGAGCAGTACTTC. Its protein product is CASSQGTGPYEQYF.

The chain combines TRBV6-2 or TRBV6-3 with TRBJ1-1; 7 positions match TRBD1. Trimming took 5 bases from V and 0 from J; bases not matched to a gene: 18. This CDR3 spans 19 amino acids. CDR1 and CDR2 from the germline V gene are MNHEY and SVGEGT. The CDR3 region is CASSTTFRDSGGMNTEAFF. The CDR3, as DNA: TGTGCCAGCAGTACCACTTTCCGGGACAGTGGGGGGATGAACACTGAAGCTTTCTTT.

The gene calls are TRBV6-5 and TRBJ1-6; D possibly corresponds to TRBD1 (5 bases). This CDR3 is 16 amino acids long. The ends were cut back, 0 bases at V and 5 bases at J, with 11 bases in the middle. CDR1 is MNHEY and CDR2 is SVGAGI in the germline V gene. CDR3 sequence reads: CASSYSVGANNSPLHF. DNA for the CDR3: TGTGCCAGCAGTTACTCGGTCGGGGCTAATAATTCACCCCTCCACTTT.

This chain joins TRBV19 and TRBJ2-3; 7 bases align to TRBD1. V dropped 4 bases and J dropped 3; count of bases not matched to a gene: 10. The CDR3 has 16 amino acids. CDR1 is LNHDA and CDR2 is SQIVND in the germline V gene (reference sequence). CDR3: CASSRSTGRGTDTQYF. The CDR3 bases are TGTGCCAGTAGTAGGTCGACAGGGAGAGGTACAGATACGCAGTATTTT.

This clone has a handful of counts. This chain joins TRBV21-1 and TRBJ2-7; the table's D call of TRBD1 was not tested on the DNA. TRBV21-1 is described as a pseudogene. CDR3 length: 17 amino acids. The CDR3 region is CASSKTLIRDRAYEQYF. As DNA, the CDR3 is TGTGCCAGCAGCAAAACGCTTATCCGGGACAGGGCGTACGAGCAGTACTTC.

The J gene is TRBJ2-1, the V gene TRBV24-1; TRBD1 or TRBD2 may be the D gene (7 bases each). The V and J ends lost 8 bases and 6 bases respectively, with 13 bases between them. CDR3 length equals 13 residues. Germline V gene lookup returns CDR1 KGHDR and CDR2 SFDVKD. This CDR3 reads CATMSRGGNEQFF. The DNA for the CDR3 is TGTGCCACCATGTCCAGGGGGGGCAATGAGCAGTTCTTC.